This T cell receptor (beta chain) was captured by sequencing in a study of neurological immune-mediated disorders. Study findings and constraints: TCR clonal expansion peaked in HTLV-1-associated myelopathy patients and was lowest in multiple sclerosis patients.

The table lists this clonotype with many counts. The antigen remains undetermined. The germline V gene encodes CDR1 SNHLY and CDR2 FYNNEI. V shed 6 bases and J 3 bases; nucleotides not matched to a gene: 4. The CDR3 spans 13 residues. 5'RACE with 10-nucleotide random UMIs generated the cDNA. Sequencing runs each yielded over 180 million TCR-beta sequences from 15-18 subjects. TCRdb re-analysed the 5' RACE reads in MiXCR, keeping a single row per CDR3 protein. The top ten hold just under 4% of the sample, which has tens of thousands of distinct CDR3 sequences, approximately 10% seen once. The specimen was CD4+ T cells from blood. The origin of this receptor is a woman aged 25 to 39 with HTLV-1-associated myelopathy (HAM/TSP). The V gene is TRBV2, the J gene TRBJ1-1; 7 nucleotides match TRBD1. The CDR3 DNA reads as TGTGCCAGCAGGCAAACAGGGGACACTGAAGCTTTCTTT. Its protein product is CASRQTGDTEAFF.